Listed below are T cell receptor beta chains from one sample, sequenced in a study of blood T cell repertoires in COVID-19. Sequenced by immunoSEQ multiplex PCR; TCRdb stores in-frame clones only, minus some. In the table there are 150,000 or so clones, roughly nine tenths of which are singletons. The sequencing sample was made of peripheral blood. These receptors all stem from a man aged 60 to 75 with acute or convalescent COVID-19. CDR3s include the opening cysteine and the closing phenylalanine or tryptophan. The D gene is left open where the match is weak. Size is omitted from some rows. Given values are once, few, many or a class for expanded clones.

j_gene: TRBJ1-3
v_gene: TRBV5-1
d_gene: TRBD1
len: 14
abundance: -
CDR3aa: CASSPGTGGNTIYF
CDR3nt: TGCGCCAGCAGCCCGGGGACAGGAGGAAACACCATATATTTT

j_gene: TRBJ1-1
v_gene: TRBV30
d_gene: -
len: 14
abundance: -
CDR3aa: CAWTRTTPNTEAFF
CDR3nt: TGTGCCTGGACCCGAACTACACCGAACACTGAAGCTTTCTTT

j_gene: TRBJ2-7
v_gene: TRBV24-1
d_gene: TRBD1
len: 15
abundance: -
CDR3aa: CATSAKTGRPGEQYF
CDR3nt: TGTGCCACCAGTGCCAAGACAGGGCGTCCAGGCGAGCAGTACTTC

j_gene: TRBJ1-4
v_gene: TRBV5-4
d_gene: TRBD1
len: 15
abundance: -
CDR3aa: CASSSTTGEGEKLFF
CDR3nt: TGTGCCAGCAGCTCTACGACAGGGGAGGGTGAAAAACTGTTTTTT

j_gene: TRBJ1-1
v_gene: TRBV6-6
d_gene: -
len: 13
abundance: -
CDR3aa: CASGGGRSTEAFF
CDR3nt: TGTGCCAGCGGGGGAGGGAGGAGCACTGAAGCTTTCTTT

j_gene: TRBJ2-3
v_gene: TRBV29-1
d_gene: -
len: 15
abundance: -
CDR3aa: CSCLPQQGFTDTQYF
CDR3nt: TGCAGCTGCCTCCCTCAACAGGGTTTCACAGATACGCAGTATTTT

j_gene: TRBJ1-4
v_gene: TRBV7-9
d_gene: -
len: 15
abundance: -
CDR3aa: CASSLARGVGEKLFF
CDR3nt: TGTGCCAGCAGCTTAGCCCGCGGGGTGGGTGAAAAACTGTTTTTT

j_gene: TRBJ2-1
v_gene: TRBV11-2
d_gene: TRBD1
len: 16
abundance: once
CDR3aa: CASSLASTGVFDEQFF
CDR3nt: TGTGCCAGCAGCTTAGCCTCGACAGGGGTTTTCGATGAGCAGTTCTTC

j_gene: TRBJ1-3
v_gene: TRBV25-1
d_gene: -
len: 16
abundance: once
CDR3aa: CASSEAGGLRGNTIYF
CDR3nt: TGTGCCAGCAGTGAAGCGGGGGGTCTACGGGGAAACACCATATATTTT

j_gene: TRBJ2-1
v_gene: TRBV11-3
d_gene: -
len: 14
abundance: -
CDR3aa: CASSFRDFYNEQFF
CDR3nt: TGTGCCAGCAGCTTCCGGGACTTTTACAATGAGCAGTTCTTC

j_gene: TRBJ1-1
v_gene: TRBV7-9
d_gene: -
len: 12
abundance: -
CDR3aa: CASSYKGAEAFF
CDR3nt: TGTGCCAGCAGCTACAAGGGGGCTGAAGCTTTCTTT

j_gene: TRBJ1-5
v_gene: TRBV5-1
d_gene: -
len: 16
abundance: -
CDR3aa: CASSLYGSRGNQPQHF
CDR3nt: TGCGCCAGCAGCTTGTATGGTTCGCGGGGGAATCAGCCCCAGCATTTT

j_gene: TRBJ1-2
v_gene: TRBV20-1
d_gene: -
len: 11
abundance: -
CDR3aa: CSARQGYGYTF
CDR3nt: TGCAGTGCTAGACAGGGCTACGGCTACACCTTC

j_gene: TRBJ2-5
v_gene: TRBV5-4
d_gene: -
len: 15
abundance: -
CDR3aa: CASSPRASVQETQYF
CDR3nt: TGTGCCAGCAGCCCCCGAGCTAGCGTGCAAGAGACCCAGTACTTC

j_gene: TRBJ2-5
v_gene: TRBV24-1
d_gene: TRBD1
len: 14
abundance: -
CDR3aa: CATSDLDREQTQYF
CDR3nt: TGTGCCACCAGTGATTTGGACAGGGAACAGACCCAGTACTTC

j_gene: TRBJ2-5
v_gene: TRBV29-1
d_gene: -
len: 13
abundance: -
CDR3aa: CSAPLASRETQYF
CDR3nt: TGCAGCGCCCCCCTAGCTTCTCGAGAGACCCAGTACTTC

j_gene: TRBJ1-1
v_gene: TRBV29-1
d_gene: -
len: 11
abundance: -
CDR3aa: CSVAEGTEAFF
CDR3nt: TGCAGCGTTGCGGAGGGCACTGAAGCTTTCTTT

j_gene: TRBJ1-6
v_gene: TRBV3-1/TRBV3-2
d_gene: -
len: 13
abundance: -
CDR3aa: CASSQAGNSPLHF
CDR3nt: TGTGCCAGCAGCCAAGCAGGGAATTCACCCCTCCACTTT

j_gene: TRBJ2-3
v_gene: TRBV7-3
d_gene: TRBD1
len: 13
abundance: -
CDR3aa: CASSFQGVDTQYF
CDR3nt: TGTGCCAGCAGCTTCCAGGGGGTAGATACGCAGTATTTT

j_gene: TRBJ1-5
v_gene: TRBV10-2
d_gene: TRBD1
len: 14
abundance: -
CDR3aa: CASAYRGFNQPQHF
CDR3nt: TGCGCCAGCGCCTACAGGGGATTCAATCAGCCCCAGCATTTT

j_gene: TRBJ2-3
v_gene: TRBV29-1
d_gene: TRBD2
len: 15
abundance: -
CDR3aa: CSAVGLAGGTDTQYF
CDR3nt: TGCAGCGCTGTGGGACTAGCGGGAGGCACAGATACGCAGTATTTT

j_gene: TRBJ1-5
v_gene: TRBV27
d_gene: -
len: 15
abundance: -
CDR3aa: CASSWTGGAGQPQHF
CDR3nt: TGTGCCAGCAGTTGGACGGGGGGCGCGGGTCAGCCCCAGCATTTT

j_gene: TRBJ1-1
v_gene: TRBV18
d_gene: -
len: 15
abundance: -
CDR3aa: CASSPPSAPGTEAFF
CDR3nt: TGTGCCAGCTCACCCCCCTCGGCTCCGGGGACTGAAGCTTTCTTT

j_gene: TRBJ1-4
v_gene: TRBV11-3
d_gene: TRBD1
len: 15
abundance: -
CDR3aa: CASSLGNRGFEKLFF
CDR3nt: TGTGCCAGCAGCTTAGGCAACAGGGGTTTTGAAAAACTGTTTTTT

j_gene: TRBJ2-3
v_gene: TRBV10-3
d_gene: TRBD1
len: 15
abundance: -
CDR3aa: CAISEGGQGADTQYF
CDR3nt: TGTGCCATCAGTGAAGGGGGACAGGGCGCGGATACGCAGTATTTT

j_gene: TRBJ2-5
v_gene: TRBV1
d_gene: -
len: 14
abundance: -
CDR3aa: CTSSQDLALETQYF
CDR3nt: TGCACCAGCAGCCAAGATCTAGCATTAGAGACCCAGTACTTC

j_gene: TRBJ2-2
v_gene: TRBV5-1
d_gene: TRBD2
len: 17
abundance: -
CDR3aa: CASRSPLAGADTGELFF
CDR3nt: TGCGCCAGCCGATCACCCTTAGCGGGAGCGGACACCGGGGAGCTGTTTTTT

j_gene: TRBJ1-2
v_gene: TRBV29-1
d_gene: TRBD1
len: 14
abundance: -
CDR3aa: CSVDPVRGPSGYTF
CDR3nt: TGCAGCGTTGACCCCGTCAGGGGGCCGAGTGGCTACACCTTC

j_gene: TRBJ2-1
v_gene: TRBV5-5
d_gene: TRBD2
len: 16
abundance: -
CDR3aa: CASTKAGLAGVGEQFF
CDR3nt: TGTGCCAGCACTAAAGCGGGACTAGCGGGAGTCGGTGAGCAGTTCTTC

j_gene: TRBJ1-2
v_gene: TRBV5-1
d_gene: TRBD1
len: 19
abundance: -
CDR3aa: CASSSAPGQMTNPNYGYTF
CDR3nt: TGCGCCAGCAGCTCGGCCCCGGGACAGATGACTAATCCTAACTATGGCTACACCTTC

j_gene: TRBJ1-2
v_gene: TRBV7-8
d_gene: -
len: 15
abundance: -
CDR3aa: CASSLAGGDNYGYTF
CDR3nt: TGTGCCAGCAGCTTAGCTGGGGGGGACAACTATGGCTACACCTTC

j_gene: TRBJ2-7
v_gene: TRBV20-1
d_gene: -
len: 11
abundance: few
CDR3aa: CSASDFPEQYF
CDR3nt: TGCAGTGCGTCGGACTTCCCAGAGCAGTACTTC

j_gene: TRBJ1-6
v_gene: TRBV30
d_gene: -
len: 13
abundance: -
CDR3aa: CAWSLAVYSPLHF
CDR3nt: TGTGCCTGGAGTCTCGCGGTTTATTCACCCCTCCACTTT

j_gene: TRBJ2-1
v_gene: TRBV4-2
d_gene: TRBD2
len: 16
abundance: -
CDR3aa: CASSPWTSGSYNEQFF
CDR3nt: TGTGCCAGCAGCCCATGGACTAGCGGATCCTACAATGAGCAGTTCTTC

j_gene: TRBJ1-6
v_gene: TRBV4-1
d_gene: -
len: 12
abundance: -
CDR3aa: CASSLGSGALHF
CDR3nt: TGCGCCAGCAGCTTAGGTTCAGGGGCCCTCCACTTT

j_gene: TRBJ2-1
v_gene: TRBV2
d_gene: TRBD1
len: 15
abundance: -
CDR3aa: CASSVVDRGFDEQFF
CDR3nt: TGTGCCAGCAGTGTGGTGGACAGGGGGTTCGATGAGCAGTTCTTC

j_gene: TRBJ2-3
v_gene: TRBV5-1
d_gene: TRBD2
len: 16
abundance: -
CDR3aa: CASSSLAGGTGDTQYF
CDR3nt: TGCGCCAGCAGCTCCCTAGCGGGGGGGACAGGAGATACGCAGTATTTT

j_gene: TRBJ2-2
v_gene: TRBV6-5
d_gene: -
len: 15
abundance: once
CDR3aa: CASRAPASNTGELFF
CDR3nt: TGTGCCAGCAGGGCCCCAGCGTCGAACACCGGGGAGCTGTTTTTT

j_gene: TRBJ2-7
v_gene: TRBV5-6
d_gene: TRBD1
len: 14
abundance: -
CDR3aa: CASSFGQVGPEQYF
CDR3nt: TGTGCCAGCAGCTTCGGACAGGTTGGACCCGAGCAGTACTTC

j_gene: TRBJ2-7
v_gene: TRBV30
d_gene: -
len: 12
abundance: -
CDR3aa: CASATGPNEQYF
CDR3nt: TGTGCCTCGGCCACAGGGCCCAACGAGCAGTACTTC

j_gene: TRBJ2-1
v_gene: TRBV7-2
d_gene: TRBD1
len: 15
abundance: -
CDR3aa: CASSLAAIKGAEQFF
CDR3nt: TGTGCCAGCAGCTTAGCCGCAATCAAGGGGGCTGAGCAGTTCTTC

j_gene: TRBJ2-2
v_gene: TRBV12-5
d_gene: -
len: 13
abundance: -
CDR3aa: CASGLWEPGELFF
CDR3nt: TGTGCTAGTGGTTTGTGGGAGCCCGGGGAGCTGTTTTTT

j_gene: TRBJ1-1
v_gene: TRBV27
d_gene: -
len: 14
abundance: -
CDR3aa: CASRTLTGNTEAFF
CDR3nt: TGTGCCAGCAGAACGCTAACAGGGAACACTGAAGCTTTCTTT

j_gene: TRBJ1-1
v_gene: TRBV5-4
d_gene: -
len: 15
abundance: -
CDR3aa: CASTYRKGENTEAFF
CDR3nt: TGTGCCAGCACTTACCGTAAGGGAGAGAACACTGAAGCTTTCTTT

j_gene: TRBJ2-3
v_gene: TRBV6-5
d_gene: -
len: 14
abundance: -
CDR3aa: CASLGQGLTDTQYF
CDR3nt: TGTGCCAGCTTGGGCCAGGGGCTTACAGATACGCAGTATTTT

j_gene: TRBJ1-4
v_gene: TRBV29-1
d_gene: TRBD1
len: 14
abundance: -
CDR3aa: CSVSPTGVDEKLFF
CDR3nt: TGCAGCGTTAGTCCTACAGGGGTGGATGAAAAACTGTTTTTT

j_gene: TRBJ2-2
v_gene: TRBV6-6
d_gene: -
len: 15
abundance: once
CDR3aa: CASSYRLGNTGELFF
CDR3nt: TGTGCCAGCAGTTACCGGCTAGGGAACACCGGGGAGCTGTTTTTT

j_gene: TRBJ2-5
v_gene: TRBV27
d_gene: TRBD2
len: 16
abundance: -
CDR3aa: CASTPVWSGGGETQYF
CDR3nt: TGTGCCAGCACCCCCGTGTGGAGCGGGGGAGGGGAGACCCAGTACTTC

j_gene: TRBJ1-3
v_gene: TRBV6-5
d_gene: -
len: 16
abundance: few
CDR3aa: CASSYRQRSPGNTIYF
CDR3nt: TGTGCCAGCAGTTACAGACAGAGGAGCCCTGGAAACACCATATATTTT

j_gene: TRBJ2-6
v_gene: TRBV11-3
d_gene: -
len: 18
abundance: -
CDR3aa: CASSLDSRMRSGANVLTF
CDR3nt: TGTGCCAGCAGCTTAGATTCGAGGATGAGATCTGGGGCCAACGTCCTGACTTTC

j_gene: TRBJ1-4
v_gene: TRBV4-1
d_gene: -
len: 15
abundance: -
CDR3aa: CASSQDGVASEKLFF
CDR3nt: TGCGCCAGCAGCCAAGATGGAGTAGCAAGTGAAAAACTGTTTTTT

j_gene: TRBJ2-5
v_gene: TRBV11-2
d_gene: -
len: 13
abundance: -
CDR3aa: CASRGGLEETQYF
CDR3nt: TGTGCCAGCAGAGGCGGGTTGGAGGAGACCCAGTACTTC

j_gene: TRBJ2-1
v_gene: TRBV7-9
d_gene: -
len: 14
abundance: -
CDR3aa: CASSPGLGRNEQFF
CDR3nt: TGTGCCAGCAGCCCAGGACTGGGTAGGAATGAGCAGTTCTTC

j_gene: TRBJ2-7
v_gene: TRBV5-1
d_gene: TRBD2
len: 14
abundance: -
CDR3aa: CASSPGGEGYEQYF
CDR3nt: TGCGCCAGCAGCCCGGGGGGTGAGGGATACGAGCAGTACTTC